This T cell receptor beta chain is from a study of T cells after yellow fever vaccination. Study results and limitations: A secondary response was less intense yet reached its peak sooner, at day 5 versus 15.

This clonotype turned up a few times. Its antigen is undetermined. CDR3 size: 14 residues. Germline V lookup: CDR1 SGHAT, CDR2 FQDESV (reference sequence). The V and J ends lost 2 bases and 2 bases respectively, with 8 bases between them. Using its own MiXCR run on the 5' RACE reads, TCRdb lists one record per CDR3 protein. The data hold about 340,000 distinct CDR3 sequences, with about 8.7% observed a single time. This sequence originates from a man between 18 and 35 years old who received the YFV17D yellow fever vaccine. Sample: PBMCs, taken on the day of the first yellow fever vaccination. The chain joins TRBV11-1 to TRBJ2-3, with D possibly being TRBD2 (5 bases). The CDR3 DNA is TGTGCCAGCAGCTTACTCGGGGACACAGATACGCAGTATTTT. It encodes CASSLLGDTDTQYF. Supplemented by reference TRBV11-1 and TRBJ2-3, the full variable domain reads EAEVAQSPRYKITEKSQAVAFWCDPISGHATLYWYRQILGQGPELLVQFQDESVVDDSQLPKDRFSAERLKGVDSTLKIQPAELGDSAMYLCASSLLGDTDTQYFGPGTRLTVL.